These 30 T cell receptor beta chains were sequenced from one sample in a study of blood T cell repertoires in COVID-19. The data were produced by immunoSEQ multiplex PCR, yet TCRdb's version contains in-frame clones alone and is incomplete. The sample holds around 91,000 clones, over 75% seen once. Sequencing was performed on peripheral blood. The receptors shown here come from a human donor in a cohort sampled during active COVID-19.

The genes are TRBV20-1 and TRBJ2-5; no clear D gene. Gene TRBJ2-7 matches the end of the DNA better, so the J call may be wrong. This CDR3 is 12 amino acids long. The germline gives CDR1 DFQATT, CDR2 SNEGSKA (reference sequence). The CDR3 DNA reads TGCAGTGCTAGTCCCCACTCCTACGAGCAGTACTTC. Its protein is CSASPHSYEQYF.

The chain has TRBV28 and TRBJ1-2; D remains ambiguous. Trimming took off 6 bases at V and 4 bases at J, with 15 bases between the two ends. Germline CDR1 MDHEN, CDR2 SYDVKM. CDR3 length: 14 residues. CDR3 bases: TGTGCCAGCAGACCCCCGGGCCGGGGCTATGGCTACACCTTC. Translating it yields CASRPPGRGYGYTF.

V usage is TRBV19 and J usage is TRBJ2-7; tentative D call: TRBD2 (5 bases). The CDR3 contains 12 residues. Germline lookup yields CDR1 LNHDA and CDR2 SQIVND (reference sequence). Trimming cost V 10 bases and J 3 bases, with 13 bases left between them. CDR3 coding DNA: TGTGCCACCGCGAGAGGGATCTACGAGCAGTACTTC. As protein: CATARGIYEQYF.

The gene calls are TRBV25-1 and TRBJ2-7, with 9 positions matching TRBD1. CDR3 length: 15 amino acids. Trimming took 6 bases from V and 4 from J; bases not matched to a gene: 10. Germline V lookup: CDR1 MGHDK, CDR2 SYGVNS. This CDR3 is CASSGPGQGGYEQYF. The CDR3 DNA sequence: TGTGCCAGCAGCGGACCGGGACAGGGTGGGTACGAGCAGTACTTC.

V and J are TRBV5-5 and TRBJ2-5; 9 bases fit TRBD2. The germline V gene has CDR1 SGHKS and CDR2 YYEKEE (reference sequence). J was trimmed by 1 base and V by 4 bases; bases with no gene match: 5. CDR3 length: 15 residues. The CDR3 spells CASSPLAGRQETQYF. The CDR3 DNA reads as TGTGCCAGCAGCCCTCTAGCGGGACGCCAAGAGACCCAGTACTTC.

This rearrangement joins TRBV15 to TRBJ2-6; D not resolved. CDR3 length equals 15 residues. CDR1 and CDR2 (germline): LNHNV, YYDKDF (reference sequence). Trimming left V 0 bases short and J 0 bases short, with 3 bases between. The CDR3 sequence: CATSREASGANVLTF. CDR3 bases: TGTGCCACCAGCAGAGAAGCCTCTGGGGCCAACGTCCTGACTTTC.

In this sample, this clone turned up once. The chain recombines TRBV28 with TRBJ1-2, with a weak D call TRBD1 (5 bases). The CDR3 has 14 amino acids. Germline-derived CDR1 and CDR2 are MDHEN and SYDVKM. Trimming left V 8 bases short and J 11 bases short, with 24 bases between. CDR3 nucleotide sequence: TGTGCCAGCTTCAGGGCCGTAGGGCTATTAGGGTACACCTTC. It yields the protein CASFRAVGLLGYTF.

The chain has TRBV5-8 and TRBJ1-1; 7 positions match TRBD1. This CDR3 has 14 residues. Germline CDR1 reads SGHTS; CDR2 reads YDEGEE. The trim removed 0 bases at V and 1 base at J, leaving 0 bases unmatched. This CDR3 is CASSLDRGNTEAFF. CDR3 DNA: TGTGCCAGCAGCTTGGACAGGGGGAACACTGAAGCTTTCTTT. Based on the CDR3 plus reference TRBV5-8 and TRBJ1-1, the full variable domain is EAGVTQSPTHLIKTRGQQATLRCSPISGHTSVYWYQQALGLGLQFLLWYDEGEERNRGNFPPRFSGRQFPNYSSELNVNALELEDSALYLCASSLDRGNTEAFFGQGTRLTVV.

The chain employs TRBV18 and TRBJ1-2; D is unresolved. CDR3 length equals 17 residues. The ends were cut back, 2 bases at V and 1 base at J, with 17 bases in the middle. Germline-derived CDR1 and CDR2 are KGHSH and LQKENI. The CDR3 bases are TGTGCCAGCTCACCAGCCCCCCCGTTCGGGGATAACTATGGCTACACCTTC. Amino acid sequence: CASSPAPPFGDNYGYTF.

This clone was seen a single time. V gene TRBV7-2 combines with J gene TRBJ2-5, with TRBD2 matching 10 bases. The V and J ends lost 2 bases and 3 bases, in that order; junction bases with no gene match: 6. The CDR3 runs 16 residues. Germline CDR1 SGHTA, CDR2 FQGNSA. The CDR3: CASSLPSGSGKETQYF. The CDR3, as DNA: TGTGCCAGCAGCTTACCTAGCGGGAGTGGGAAAGAGACCCAGTACTTC.

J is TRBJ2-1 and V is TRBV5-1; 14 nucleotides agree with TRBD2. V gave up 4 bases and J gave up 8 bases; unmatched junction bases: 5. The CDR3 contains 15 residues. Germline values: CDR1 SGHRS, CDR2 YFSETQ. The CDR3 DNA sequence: TGCGCCAGCAGCCAGACTAGCGGGAGGGCCGATGAGCAGTTCTTC. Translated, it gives CASSQTSGRADEQFF. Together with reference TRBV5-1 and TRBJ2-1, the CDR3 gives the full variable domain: KAGVTQTPRYLIKTRGQQVTLSCSPISGHRSVSWYQQTPGQGLQFLFEYFSETQRNKGNFPGRFSGRQFSNSRSEMNVSTLELGDSALYLCASSQTSGRADEQFFGPGTRLTVL.

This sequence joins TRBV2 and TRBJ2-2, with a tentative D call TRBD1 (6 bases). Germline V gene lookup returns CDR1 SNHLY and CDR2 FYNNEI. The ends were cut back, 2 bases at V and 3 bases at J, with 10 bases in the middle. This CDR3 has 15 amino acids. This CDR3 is CASSESQGYTGELFF. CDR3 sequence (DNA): TGTGCCAGCAGTGAAAGTCAGGGGTACACCGGGGAGCTGTTTTTT.

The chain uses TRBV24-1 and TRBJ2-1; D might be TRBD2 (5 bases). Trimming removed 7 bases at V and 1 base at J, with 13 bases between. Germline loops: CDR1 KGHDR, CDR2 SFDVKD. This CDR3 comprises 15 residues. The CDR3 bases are TGTGCCACCAGCCCCGCCTGGAGGTCCTACAATGAGCAGTTCTTC. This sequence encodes CATSPAWRSYNEQFF.

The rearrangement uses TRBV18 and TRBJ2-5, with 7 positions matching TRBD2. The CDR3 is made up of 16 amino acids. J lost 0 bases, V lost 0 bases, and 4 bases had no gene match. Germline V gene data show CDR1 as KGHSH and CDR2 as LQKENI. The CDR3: CASSPPTSAYQETQYF. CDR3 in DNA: TGTGCCAGCTCACCACCTACTAGCGCCTACCAAGAGACCCAGTACTTC.

In nucleotides, the CDR3 is TGTGCCAGCAGCTTCCTTGACAGGACCACTGAAGCTTTCTTT. Translation gives CASSFLDRTTEAFF. This chain uses TRBV7-9 with TRBJ1-1; D might be TRBD1 (6 bases). Germline V lookup: CDR1 SEHNR, CDR2 FQNEAQ (reference sequence). The germline V and J ends were trimmed by 3 bases and 4 bases, with 12 bases remaining between them. This CDR3 comprises 14 residues.

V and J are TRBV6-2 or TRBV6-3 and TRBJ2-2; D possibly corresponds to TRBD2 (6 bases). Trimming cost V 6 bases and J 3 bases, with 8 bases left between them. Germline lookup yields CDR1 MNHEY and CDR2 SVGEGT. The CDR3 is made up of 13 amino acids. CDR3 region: CASSWDYTGELFF. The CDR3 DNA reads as TGTGCCAGCAGCTGGGACTACACCGGGGAGCTGTTTTTT.

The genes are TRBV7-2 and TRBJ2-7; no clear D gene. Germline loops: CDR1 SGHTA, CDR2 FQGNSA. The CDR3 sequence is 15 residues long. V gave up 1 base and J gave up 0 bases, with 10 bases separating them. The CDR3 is CASSLDSAVSYEQYF. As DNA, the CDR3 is TGTGCCAGCAGCTTAGACTCGGCGGTCTCCTACGAGCAGTACTTC.

The CDR3 sequence: CASSLTTSGRGGETQYF. As DNA, the CDR3 is TGTGCCAGCAGCTTAACGACTAGCGGGAGGGGAGGGGAGACCCAGTACTTC. This chain joins TRBV7-7 and TRBJ2-5, with 14 bases identical to TRBD2. Losses at the gene ends were 2 bases for V and 5 bases for J; bases not matched to a gene: 7. CDR3 length equals 17 residues. CDR1 SSHAT and CDR2 FNYEAQ come from the germline V gene (reference sequence).

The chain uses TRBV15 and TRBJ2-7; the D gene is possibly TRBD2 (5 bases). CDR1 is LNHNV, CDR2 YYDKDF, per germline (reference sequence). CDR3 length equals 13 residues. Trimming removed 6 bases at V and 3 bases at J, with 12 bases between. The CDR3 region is CATRPAGVYEQYF. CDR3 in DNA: TGTGCCACCAGACCCGCCGGGGTCTACGAGCAGTACTTC.

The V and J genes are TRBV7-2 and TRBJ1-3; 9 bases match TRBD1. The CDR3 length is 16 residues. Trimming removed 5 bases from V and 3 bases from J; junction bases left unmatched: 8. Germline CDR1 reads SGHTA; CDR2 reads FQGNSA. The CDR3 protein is CASSATQGAVGNTIYF. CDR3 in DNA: TGTGCCAGCAGCGCGACACAGGGGGCAGTTGGAAACACCATATATTTT.

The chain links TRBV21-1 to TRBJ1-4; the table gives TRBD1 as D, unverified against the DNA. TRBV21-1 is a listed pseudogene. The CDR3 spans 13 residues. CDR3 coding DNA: TGTGCCAGCAGCGGGGCAGGGCATGAAAAACTGTTTTTT. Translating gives CASSGAGHEKLFF.

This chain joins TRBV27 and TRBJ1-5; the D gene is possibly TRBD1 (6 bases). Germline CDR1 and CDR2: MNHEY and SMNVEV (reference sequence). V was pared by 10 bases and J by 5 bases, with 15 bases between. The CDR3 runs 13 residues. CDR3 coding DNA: TGTGCCACCCGACAGGATTACGATCAGCCCCAGCATTTT. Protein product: CATRQDYDQPQHF.

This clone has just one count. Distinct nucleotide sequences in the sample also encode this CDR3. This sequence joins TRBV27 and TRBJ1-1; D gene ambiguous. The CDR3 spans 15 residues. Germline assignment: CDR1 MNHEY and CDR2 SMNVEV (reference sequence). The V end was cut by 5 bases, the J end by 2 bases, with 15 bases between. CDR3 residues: CASSRRGNSNTEAFF. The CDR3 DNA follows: TGTGCCAGCAGTCGACGCGGGAATTCAAACACTGAAGCTTTCTTT.

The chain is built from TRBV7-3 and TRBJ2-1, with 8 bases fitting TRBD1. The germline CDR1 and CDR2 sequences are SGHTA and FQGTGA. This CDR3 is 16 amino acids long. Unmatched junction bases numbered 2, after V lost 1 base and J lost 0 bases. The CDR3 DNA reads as TGTGCCAGCAGCTTAATAGGGACAGGCTCCTACAATGAGCAGTTCTTC. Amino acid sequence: CASSLIGTGSYNEQFF.

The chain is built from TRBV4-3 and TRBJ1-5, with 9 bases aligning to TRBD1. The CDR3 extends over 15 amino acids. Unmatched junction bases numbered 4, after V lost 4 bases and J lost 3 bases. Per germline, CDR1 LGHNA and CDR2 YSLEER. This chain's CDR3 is CASSRDRATNQPQHF. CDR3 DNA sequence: TGCGCCAGCAGCCGGGACAGGGCCACCAATCAGCCCCAGCATTTT.

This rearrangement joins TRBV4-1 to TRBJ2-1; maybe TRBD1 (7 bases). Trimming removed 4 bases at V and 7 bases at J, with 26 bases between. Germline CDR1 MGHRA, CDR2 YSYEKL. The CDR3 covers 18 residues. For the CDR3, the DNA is TGCGCCAGCAGCCTTTTGTGGTTGGCAGGGGGGACAATAAATGAGCAGTTCTTC. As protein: CASSLLWLAGGTINEQFF.

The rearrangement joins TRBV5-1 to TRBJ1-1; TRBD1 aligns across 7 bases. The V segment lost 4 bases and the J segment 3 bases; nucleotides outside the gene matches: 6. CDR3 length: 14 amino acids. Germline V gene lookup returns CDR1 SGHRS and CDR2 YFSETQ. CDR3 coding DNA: TGCGCCAGCAGCCGCACAGGGGAGGACACTGAAGCTTTCTTT. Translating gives CASSRTGEDTEAFF. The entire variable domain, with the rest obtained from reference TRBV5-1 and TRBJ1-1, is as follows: KAGVTQTPRYLIKTRGQQVTLSCSPISGHRSVSWYQQTPGQGLQFLFEYFSETQRNKGNFPGRFSGRQFSNSRSEMNVSTLELGDSALYLCASSRTGEDTEAFFGQGTRLTVV.

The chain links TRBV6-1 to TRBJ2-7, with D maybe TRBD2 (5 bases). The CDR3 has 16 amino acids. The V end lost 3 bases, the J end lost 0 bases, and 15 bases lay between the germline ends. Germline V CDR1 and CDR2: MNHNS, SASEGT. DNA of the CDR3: TGTGCCAGCAGTGATTCCTCTAGCTGGAGCTCCTACGAGCAGTACTTC. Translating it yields CASSDSSSWSSYEQYF.

The CDR3 is CASSPWEGTDYTF. As DNA, the CDR3 is TGTGCCAGCAGCCCGTGGGAGGGGACGGACTACACCTTC. V is TRBV7-2 and J is TRBJ1-2; TRBD1 might be the D (5 bases). Trimming shortened V by 5 bases and J by 10 bases, and 17 bases separated the two germline ends. The CDR3 has 13 residues. CDR1 and CDR2 from the germline V gene are SGHTA and FQGNSA.

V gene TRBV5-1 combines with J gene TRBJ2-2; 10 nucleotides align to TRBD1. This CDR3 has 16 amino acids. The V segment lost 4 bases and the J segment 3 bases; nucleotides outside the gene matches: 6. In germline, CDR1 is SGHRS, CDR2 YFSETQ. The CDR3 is CASSKSGTGDTGELFF. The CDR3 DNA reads TGCGCCAGCAGCAAATCCGGGACAGGGGACACCGGGGAGCTGTTTTTT.